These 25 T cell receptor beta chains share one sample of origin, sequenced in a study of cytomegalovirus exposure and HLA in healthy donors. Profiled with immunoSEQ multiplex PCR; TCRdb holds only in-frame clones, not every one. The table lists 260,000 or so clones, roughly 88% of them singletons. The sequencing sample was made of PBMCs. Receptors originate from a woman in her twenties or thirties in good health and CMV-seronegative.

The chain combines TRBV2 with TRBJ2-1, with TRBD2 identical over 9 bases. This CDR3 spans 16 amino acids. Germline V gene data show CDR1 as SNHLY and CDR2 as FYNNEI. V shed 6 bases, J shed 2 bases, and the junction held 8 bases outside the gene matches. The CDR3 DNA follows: TGTGCCAGCAGGATATTTAGCGGGAGCCCCTACAATGAGCAGTTCTTC. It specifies CASRIFSGSPYNEQFF. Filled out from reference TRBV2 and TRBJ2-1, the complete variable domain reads EPEVTQTPSHQVTQMGQEVILRCVPISNHLYFYWYRQILGQKVEFLVSFYNNEISEKSEIFDDQFSVERPDGSNFTLKIRSTKLEDSAMYFCASRIFSGSPYNEQFFGPGTRLTVL.

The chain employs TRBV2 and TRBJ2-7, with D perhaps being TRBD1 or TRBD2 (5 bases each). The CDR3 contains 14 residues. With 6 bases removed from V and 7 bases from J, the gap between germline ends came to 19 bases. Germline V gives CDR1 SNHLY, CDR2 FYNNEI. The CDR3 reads CASSRHWAGSEQYF. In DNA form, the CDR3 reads TGTGCCAGCAGCCGCCACTGGGCAGGGAGTGAGCAGTACTTC.

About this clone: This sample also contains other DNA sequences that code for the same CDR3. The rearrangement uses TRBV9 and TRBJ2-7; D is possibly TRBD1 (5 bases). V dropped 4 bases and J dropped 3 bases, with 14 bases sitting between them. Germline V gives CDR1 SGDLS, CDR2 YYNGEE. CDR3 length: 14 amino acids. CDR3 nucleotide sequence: TGTGCCAGCAGCCCCCGGACATCCGACTACGAGCAGTACTTC. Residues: CASSPRTSDYEQYF.

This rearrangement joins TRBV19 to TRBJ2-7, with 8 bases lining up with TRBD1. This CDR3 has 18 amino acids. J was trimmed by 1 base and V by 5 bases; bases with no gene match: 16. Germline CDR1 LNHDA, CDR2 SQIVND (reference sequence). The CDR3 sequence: CASSPLALTGAGSYEQYF. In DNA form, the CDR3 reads TGTGCCAGTAGTCCCCTGGCCCTGACAGGGGCCGGATCCTACGAGCAGTACTTC.

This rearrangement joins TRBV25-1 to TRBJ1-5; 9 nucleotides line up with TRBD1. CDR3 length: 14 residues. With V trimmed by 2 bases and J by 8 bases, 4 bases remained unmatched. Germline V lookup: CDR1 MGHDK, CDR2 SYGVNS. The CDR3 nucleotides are TGTGCCAGCAGTGAAGGGACAGGGCCAGAGCCCCAGCATTTT. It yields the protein CASSEGTGPEPQHF.

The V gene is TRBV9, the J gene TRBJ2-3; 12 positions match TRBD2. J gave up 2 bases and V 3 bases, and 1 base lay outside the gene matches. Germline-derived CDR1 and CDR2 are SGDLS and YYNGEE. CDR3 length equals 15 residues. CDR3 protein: CASSGTSGNTDTQYF. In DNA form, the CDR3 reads TGTGCCAGCAGCGGGACTAGCGGGAACACAGATACGCAGTATTTT.

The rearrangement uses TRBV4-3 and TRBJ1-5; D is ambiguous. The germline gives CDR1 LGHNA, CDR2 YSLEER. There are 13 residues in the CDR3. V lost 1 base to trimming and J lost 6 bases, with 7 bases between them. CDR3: CASSQGRGQPQHF. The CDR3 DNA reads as TGCGCCAGCAGCCAAGGAAGAGGTCAGCCCCAGCATTTT.

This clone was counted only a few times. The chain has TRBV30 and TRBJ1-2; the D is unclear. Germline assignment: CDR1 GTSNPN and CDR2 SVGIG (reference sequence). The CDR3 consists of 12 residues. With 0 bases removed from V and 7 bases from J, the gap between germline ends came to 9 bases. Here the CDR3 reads CAWSVDVRGYTF. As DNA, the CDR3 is TGTGCCTGGAGTGTAGATGTTCGTGGCTACACCTTC.

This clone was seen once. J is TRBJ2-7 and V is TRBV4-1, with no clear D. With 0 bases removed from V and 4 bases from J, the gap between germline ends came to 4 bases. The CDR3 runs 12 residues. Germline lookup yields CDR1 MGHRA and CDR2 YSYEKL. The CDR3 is CASSQEGYEQYF. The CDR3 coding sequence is TGCGCCAGCAGCCAAGAAGGGTACGAGCAGTACTTC.

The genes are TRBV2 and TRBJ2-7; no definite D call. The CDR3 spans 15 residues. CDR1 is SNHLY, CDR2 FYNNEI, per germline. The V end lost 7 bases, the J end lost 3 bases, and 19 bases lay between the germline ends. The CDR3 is CASKGSPVAFYEQYF. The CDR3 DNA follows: TGTGCCAGCAAAGGTAGCCCAGTAGCCTTCTACGAGCAGTACTTC.

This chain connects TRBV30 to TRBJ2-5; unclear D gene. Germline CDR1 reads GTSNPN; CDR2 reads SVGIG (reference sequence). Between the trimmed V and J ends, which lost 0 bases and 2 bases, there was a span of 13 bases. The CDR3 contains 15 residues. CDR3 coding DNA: TGTGCCTGGAGTGTTAACTCCCTACCTCAAGAGACCCAGTACTTC. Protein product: CAWSVNSLPQETQYF.

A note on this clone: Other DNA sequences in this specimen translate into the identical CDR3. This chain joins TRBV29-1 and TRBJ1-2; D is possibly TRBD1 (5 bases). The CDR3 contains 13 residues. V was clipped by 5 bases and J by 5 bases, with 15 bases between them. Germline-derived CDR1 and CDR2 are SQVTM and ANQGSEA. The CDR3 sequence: CSVLTGEGYGYTF. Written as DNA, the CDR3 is TGCAGCGTTCTGACGGGGGAGGGTTATGGCTACACCTTC.

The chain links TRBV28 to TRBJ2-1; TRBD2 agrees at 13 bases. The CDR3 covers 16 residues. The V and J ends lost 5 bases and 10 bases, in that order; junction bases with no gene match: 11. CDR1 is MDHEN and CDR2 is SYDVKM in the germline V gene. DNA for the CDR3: TGTGCCAGCAGTCTGGGACTAGCGGGGAAGCCAGGGGAGCAGTTCTTC. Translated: CASSLGLAGKPGEQFF.

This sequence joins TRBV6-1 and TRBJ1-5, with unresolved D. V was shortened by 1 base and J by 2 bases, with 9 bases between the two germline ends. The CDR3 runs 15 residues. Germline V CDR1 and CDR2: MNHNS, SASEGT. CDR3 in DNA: TGTGCCAGCAGTGAAGAACCCTCGGGCAATCAGCCCCAGCATTTT. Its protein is CASSEEPSGNQPQHF.

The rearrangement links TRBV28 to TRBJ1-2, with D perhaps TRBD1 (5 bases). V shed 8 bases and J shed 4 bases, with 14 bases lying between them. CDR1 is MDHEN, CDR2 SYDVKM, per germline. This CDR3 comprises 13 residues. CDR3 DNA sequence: TGTGCCAGCGGGGAGGGGCCCCTCTATGGCTACACCTTC. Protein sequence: CASGEGPLYGYTF.

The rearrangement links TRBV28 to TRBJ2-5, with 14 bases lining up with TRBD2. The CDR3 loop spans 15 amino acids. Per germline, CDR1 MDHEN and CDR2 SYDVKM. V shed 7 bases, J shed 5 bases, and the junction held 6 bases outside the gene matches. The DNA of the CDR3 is TGTGCCAGCACGACTAGCGGGAGGGGGAGGGAGACCCAGTACTTC. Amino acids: CASTTSGRGRETQYF.

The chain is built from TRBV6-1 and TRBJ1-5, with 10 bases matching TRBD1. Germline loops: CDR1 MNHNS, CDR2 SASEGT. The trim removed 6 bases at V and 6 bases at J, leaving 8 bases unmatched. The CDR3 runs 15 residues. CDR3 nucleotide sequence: TGTGCCAGCAGCTGGACAGGGGGATTTGGTCAGCCCCAGCATTTT. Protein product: CASSWTGGFGQPQHF.

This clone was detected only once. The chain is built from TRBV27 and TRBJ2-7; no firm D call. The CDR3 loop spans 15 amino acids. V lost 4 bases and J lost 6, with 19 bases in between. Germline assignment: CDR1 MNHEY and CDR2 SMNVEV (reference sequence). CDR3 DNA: TGTGCCAGCAGTTCACCAGGTGGTAGGATTGGCGAGCAGTACTTC. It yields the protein CASSSPGGRIGEQYF.

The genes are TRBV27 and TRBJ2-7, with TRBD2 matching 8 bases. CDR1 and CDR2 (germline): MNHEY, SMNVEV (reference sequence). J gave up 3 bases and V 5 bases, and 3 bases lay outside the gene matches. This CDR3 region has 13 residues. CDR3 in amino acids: CASSREGLYEQYF. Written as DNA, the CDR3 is TGTGCCAGCAGTCGGGAGGGCCTCTACGAGCAGTACTTC.

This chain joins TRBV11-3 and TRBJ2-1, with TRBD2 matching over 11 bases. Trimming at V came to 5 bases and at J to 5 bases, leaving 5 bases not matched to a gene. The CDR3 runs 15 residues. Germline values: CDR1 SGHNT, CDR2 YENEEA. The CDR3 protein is CASSLRLAGHNEQFF. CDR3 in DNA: TGTGCCAGCAGCCTCCGACTAGCGGGACACAATGAGCAGTTCTTC.

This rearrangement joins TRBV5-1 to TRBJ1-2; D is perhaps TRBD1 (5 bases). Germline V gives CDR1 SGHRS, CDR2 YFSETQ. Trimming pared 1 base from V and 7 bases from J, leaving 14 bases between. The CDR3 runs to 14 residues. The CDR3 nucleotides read TGCGCCAGCAGCTTGCTACAGGTGTCCACTGGCTACACCTTC. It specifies CASSLLQVSTGYTF. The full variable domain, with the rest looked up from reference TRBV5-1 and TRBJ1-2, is KAGVTQTPRYLIKTRGQQVTLSCSPISGHRSVSWYQQTPGQGLQFLFEYFSETQRNKGNFPGRFSGRQFSNSRSEMNVSTLELGDSALYLCASSLLQVSTGYTFGSGTRLTVV.

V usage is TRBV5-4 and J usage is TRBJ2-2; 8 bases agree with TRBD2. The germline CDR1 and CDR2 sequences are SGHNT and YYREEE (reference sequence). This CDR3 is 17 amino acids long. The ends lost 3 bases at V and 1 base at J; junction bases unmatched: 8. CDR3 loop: CASSSGPGLGNTGELFF. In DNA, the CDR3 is TGTGCCAGCAGCTCGGGACCGGGACTAGGGAACACCGGGGAGCTGTTTTTT.

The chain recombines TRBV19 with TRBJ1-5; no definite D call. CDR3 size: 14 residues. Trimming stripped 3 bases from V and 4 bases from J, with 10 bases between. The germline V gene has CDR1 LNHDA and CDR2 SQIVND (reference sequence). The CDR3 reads CASSIPLGNQPQHF. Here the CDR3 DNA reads TGTGCCAGTAGTATCCCTCTCGGGAATCAGCCCCAGCATTTT.

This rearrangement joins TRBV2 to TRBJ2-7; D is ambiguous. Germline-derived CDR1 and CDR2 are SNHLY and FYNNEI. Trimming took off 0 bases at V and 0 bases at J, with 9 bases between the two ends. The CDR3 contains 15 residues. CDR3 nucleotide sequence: TGTGCCAGCAGTGAAGCTGGATATAGCTCCTACGAGCAGTACTTC. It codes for CASSEAGYSSYEQYF.

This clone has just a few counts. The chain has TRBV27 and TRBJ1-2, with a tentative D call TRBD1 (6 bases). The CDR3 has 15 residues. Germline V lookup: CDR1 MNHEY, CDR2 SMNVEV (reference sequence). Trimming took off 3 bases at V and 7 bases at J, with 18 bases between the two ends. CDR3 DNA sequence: TGTGCCAGCAGTTTTGGGGGTACAGGGAGGGCTGGCTACACCTTC. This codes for CASSFGGTGRAGYTF.